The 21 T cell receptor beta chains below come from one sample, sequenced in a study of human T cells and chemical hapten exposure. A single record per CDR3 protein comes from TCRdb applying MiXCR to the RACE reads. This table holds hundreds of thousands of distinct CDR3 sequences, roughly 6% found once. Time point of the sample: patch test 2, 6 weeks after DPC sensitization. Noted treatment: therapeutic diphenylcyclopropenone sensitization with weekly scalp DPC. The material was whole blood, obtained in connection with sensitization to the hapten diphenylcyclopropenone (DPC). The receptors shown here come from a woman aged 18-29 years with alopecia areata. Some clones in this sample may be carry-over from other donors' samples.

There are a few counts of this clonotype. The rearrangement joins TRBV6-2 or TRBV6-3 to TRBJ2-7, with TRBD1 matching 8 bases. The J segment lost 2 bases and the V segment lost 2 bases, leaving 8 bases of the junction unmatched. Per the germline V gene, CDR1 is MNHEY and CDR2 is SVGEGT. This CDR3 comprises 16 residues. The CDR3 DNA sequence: TGTGCCAGCAGTTACCACGCTACAGGGGGGACCTACGAGCAGTACTTC. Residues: CASSYHATGGTYEQYF.

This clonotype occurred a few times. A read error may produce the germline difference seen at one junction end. The CDR3, as DNA: TGTGCCAGCATTTTAGGGACAGGGGCTAGCCAGCCCCAGCATTTT. Its translation: CASILGTGASQPQHF. The genes are TRBV28 and TRBJ1-5, with 10 bases identical to TRBD1. The CDR3 sequence is 15 residues long. Germline CDR1 is MDHEN and CDR2 is SYDVKM.

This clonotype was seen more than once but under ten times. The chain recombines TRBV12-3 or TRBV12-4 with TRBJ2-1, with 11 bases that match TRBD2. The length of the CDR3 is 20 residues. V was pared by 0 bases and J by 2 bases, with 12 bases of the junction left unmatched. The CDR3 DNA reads TGTGCCAGCAGTTTAGCGCAGGCTAGCGGGGGGCCAATACCCTACAATGAGCAGTTCTTC. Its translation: CASSLAQASGGPIPYNEQFF.

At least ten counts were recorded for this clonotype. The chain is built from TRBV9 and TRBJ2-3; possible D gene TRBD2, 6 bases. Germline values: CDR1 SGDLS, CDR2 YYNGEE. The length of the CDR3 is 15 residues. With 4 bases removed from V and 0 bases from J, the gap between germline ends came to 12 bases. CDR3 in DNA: TGTGCCAGCAGCCCGGACGGGGGAAGCACAGATACGCAGTATTTT. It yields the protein CASSPDGGSTDTQYF.

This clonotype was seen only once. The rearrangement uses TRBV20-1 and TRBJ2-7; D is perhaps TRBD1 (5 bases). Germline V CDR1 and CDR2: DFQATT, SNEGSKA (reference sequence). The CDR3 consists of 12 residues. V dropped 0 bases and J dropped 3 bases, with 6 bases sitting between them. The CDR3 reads CSARDQGYEQYF. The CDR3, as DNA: TGCAGTGCTAGAGATCAGGGCTACGAGCAGTACTTC.

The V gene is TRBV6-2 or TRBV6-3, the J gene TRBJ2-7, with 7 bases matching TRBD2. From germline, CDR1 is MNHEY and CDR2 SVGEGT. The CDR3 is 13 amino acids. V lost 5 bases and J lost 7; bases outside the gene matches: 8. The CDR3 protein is CASSTGLRGEQYF. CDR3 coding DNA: TGTGCCAGCAGTACGGGACTGCGGGGGGAGCAGTACTTC.

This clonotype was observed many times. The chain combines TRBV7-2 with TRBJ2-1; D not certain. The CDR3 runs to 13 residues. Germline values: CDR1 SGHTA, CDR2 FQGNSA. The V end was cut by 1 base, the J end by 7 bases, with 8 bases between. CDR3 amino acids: CASSLGAWNEQFF. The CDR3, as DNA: TGTGCCAGCAGCTTAGGAGCATGGAATGAGCAGTTCTTC.

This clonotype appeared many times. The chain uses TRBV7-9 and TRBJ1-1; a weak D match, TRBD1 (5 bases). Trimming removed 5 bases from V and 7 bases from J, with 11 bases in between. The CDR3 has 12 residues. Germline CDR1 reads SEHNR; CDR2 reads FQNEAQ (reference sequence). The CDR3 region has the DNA TGTGCCAGCAGCCGGGACGTATATGAAGCTTTCTTT. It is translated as CASSRDVYEAFF.

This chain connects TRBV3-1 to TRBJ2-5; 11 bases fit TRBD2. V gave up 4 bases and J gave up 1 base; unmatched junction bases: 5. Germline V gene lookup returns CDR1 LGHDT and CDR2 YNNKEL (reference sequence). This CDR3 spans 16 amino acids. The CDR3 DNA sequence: TGTGCCAGCAGCCCCAGACTAGCGGGACTCCAAGAGACCCAGTACTTC. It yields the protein CASSPRLAGLQETQYF.

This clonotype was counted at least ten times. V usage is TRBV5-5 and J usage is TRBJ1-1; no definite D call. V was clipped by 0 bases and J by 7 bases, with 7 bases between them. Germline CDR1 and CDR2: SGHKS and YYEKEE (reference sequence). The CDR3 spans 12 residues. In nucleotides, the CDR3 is TGTGCCAGCAGCTTGGTCGCAGATGAAGCTTTCTTT. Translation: CASSLVADEAFF.

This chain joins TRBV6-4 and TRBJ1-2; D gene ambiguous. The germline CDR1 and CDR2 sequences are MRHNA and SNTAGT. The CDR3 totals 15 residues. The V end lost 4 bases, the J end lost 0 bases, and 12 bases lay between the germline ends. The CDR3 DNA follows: TGTGCCAGCAGTGCTGAAGACGGAGCTAACTATGGCTACACCTTC. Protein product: CASSAEDGANYGYTF.

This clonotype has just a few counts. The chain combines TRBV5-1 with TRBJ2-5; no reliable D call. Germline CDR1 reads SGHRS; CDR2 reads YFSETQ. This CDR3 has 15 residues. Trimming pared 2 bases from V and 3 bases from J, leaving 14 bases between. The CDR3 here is CASSFFDGDKETQYF. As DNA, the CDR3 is TGCGCCAGCAGCTTCTTCGATGGGGATAAAGAGACCCAGTACTTC.

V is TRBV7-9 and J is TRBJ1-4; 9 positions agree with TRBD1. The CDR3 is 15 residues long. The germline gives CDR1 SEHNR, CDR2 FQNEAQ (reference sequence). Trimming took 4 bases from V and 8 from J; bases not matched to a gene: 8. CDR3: CASSSPGQGEEKLFF. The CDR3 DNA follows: TGTGCCAGCAGCTCACCGGGACAGGGAGAGGAAAAACTGTTTTTT.

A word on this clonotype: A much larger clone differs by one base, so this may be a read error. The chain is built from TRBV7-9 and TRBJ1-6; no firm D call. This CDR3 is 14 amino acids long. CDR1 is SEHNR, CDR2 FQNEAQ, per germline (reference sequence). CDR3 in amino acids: CASSIAKENSPLHF. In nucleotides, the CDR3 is TGTGCCAGCAGCATAGCGAAAGAAAATTCACCCCTCCACTTT. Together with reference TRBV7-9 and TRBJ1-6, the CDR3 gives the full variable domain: DTGVSQNPRHKITKRGQNVTFRCDPISEHNRLYWYRQTLGQGPEFLTYFQNEAQLEKSRLLSDRFSAERPKGSFSTLEIQRTEQGDSAMYLCASSIAKENSPLHFGNGTRLTVT.

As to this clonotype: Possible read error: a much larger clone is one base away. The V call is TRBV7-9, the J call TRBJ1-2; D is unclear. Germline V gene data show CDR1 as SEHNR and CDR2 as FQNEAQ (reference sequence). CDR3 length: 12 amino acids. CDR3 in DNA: TGTGCCAGCAGCCTCCTGGTCGATGGCTGCACCTTC. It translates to CASSLLVDGCTF. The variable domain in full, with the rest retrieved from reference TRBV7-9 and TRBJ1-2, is DTGVSQNPRHKITKRGQNVTFRCDPISEHNRLYWYRQTLGQGPEFLTYFQNEAQLEKSRLLSDRFSAERPKGSFSTLEIQRTEQGDSAMYLCASSLLVDGCTFGSGTRLTVV.

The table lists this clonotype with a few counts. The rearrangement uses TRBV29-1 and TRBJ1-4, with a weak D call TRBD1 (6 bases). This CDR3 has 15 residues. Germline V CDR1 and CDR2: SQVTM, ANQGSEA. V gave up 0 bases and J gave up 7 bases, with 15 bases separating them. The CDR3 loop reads CSVEDRGRGFEKLFF. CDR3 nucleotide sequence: TGCAGCGTTGAAGATCGGGGCAGGGGCTTTGAAAAACTGTTTTTT.

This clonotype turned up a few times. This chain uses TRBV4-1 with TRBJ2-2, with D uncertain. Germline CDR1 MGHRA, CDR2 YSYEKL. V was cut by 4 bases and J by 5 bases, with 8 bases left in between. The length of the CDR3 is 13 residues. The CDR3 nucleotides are TGCGCCAGCAGCCTAAGTCCGACCGGGGAGCTGTTTTTT. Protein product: CASSLSPTGELFF.

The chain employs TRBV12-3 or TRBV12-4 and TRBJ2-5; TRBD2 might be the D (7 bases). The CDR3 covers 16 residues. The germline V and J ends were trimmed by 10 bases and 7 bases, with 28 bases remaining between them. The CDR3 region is CATTMGGTSNSGTQYF. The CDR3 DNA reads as TGTGCCACCACCATGGGAGGGACATCCAATTCCGGGACCCAGTACTTC.

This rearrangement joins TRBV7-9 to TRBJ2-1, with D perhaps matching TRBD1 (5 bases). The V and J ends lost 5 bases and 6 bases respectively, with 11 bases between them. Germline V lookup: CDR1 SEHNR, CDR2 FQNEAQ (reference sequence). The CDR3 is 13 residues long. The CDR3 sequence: CASSPDTGNEQFF. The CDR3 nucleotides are TGTGCCAGCAGCCCCGATACAGGCAATGAGCAGTTCTTC.

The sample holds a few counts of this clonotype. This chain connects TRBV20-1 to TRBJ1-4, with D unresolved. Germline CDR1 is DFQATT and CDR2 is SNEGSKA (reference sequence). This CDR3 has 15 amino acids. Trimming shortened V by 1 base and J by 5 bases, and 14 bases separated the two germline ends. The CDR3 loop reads CSARAVFQENEKLFF. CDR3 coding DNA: TGCAGTGCTAGAGCCGTCTTCCAGGAAAATGAAAAACTGTTTTTT.

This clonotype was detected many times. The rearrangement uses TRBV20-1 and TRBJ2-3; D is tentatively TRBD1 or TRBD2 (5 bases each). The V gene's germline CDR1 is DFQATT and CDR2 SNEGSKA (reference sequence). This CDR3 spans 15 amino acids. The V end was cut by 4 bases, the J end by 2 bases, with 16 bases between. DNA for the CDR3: TGCAGTGCTACATATGGGCAGGGACCCACAGATACGCAGTATTTT. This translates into CSATYGQGPTDTQYF.